This entry lists 32 T cell receptor beta chains sequenced from one sample in a study of blood T cell repertoires in COVID-19. Profiling relied on immunoSEQ multiplex PCR, and the TCRdb table lists in-frame clones only, not all of them. The sample includes 110,000 to 150,000 clones, more than 85% of them seen just once. Sequencing was performed on peripheral blood. The receptors were gathered from a human donor in a cohort sampled during active COVID-19.

The rearrangement links TRBV19 to TRBJ1-1; 7 positions match TRBD1. Germline trimming cut 6 bases from V and 1 base from J; bases unmatched to any gene: 5. The germline V gene has CDR1 LNHDA and CDR2 SQIVND (reference sequence). This CDR3 comprises 14 residues. The CDR3 DNA follows: TGTGCCAGTAGACTCGGGACAGCGAACACTGAAGCTTTCTTT. It yields the protein CASRLGTANTEAFF.

This clone was recorded only once. The chain has TRBV15 and TRBJ2-5; 8 positions match TRBD2. This CDR3 is built from 15 residues. After removal of 2 bases from V and 2 bases from J, the junction contained 4 bases not matched to a gene. The germline V gene encodes CDR1 LNHNV and CDR2 YYDKDF (reference sequence). The CDR3 protein is CATSRSSGGQETQYF. The CDR3 DNA is TGTGCCACCAGCAGATCCAGCGGGGGTCAAGAGACCCAGTACTTC. The full variable domain, with the rest looked up from reference TRBV15 and TRBJ2-5, is DAMVIQNPRYQVTQFGKPVTLSCSQTLNHNVMYWYQQKSSQAPKLLFHYYDKDFNNEADTPDNFQSRRPNTSFCFLDIRSPGLGDTAMYLCATSRSSGGQETQYFGPGTRLLVL.

The rearrangement links TRBV27 to TRBJ2-2; tentative D call: TRBD1 (5 bases). Trimming cost V 5 bases and J 7 bases, with 20 bases left between them. The length of the CDR3 is 16 residues. The germline CDR1 and CDR2 sequences are MNHEY and SMNVEV (reference sequence). CDR3 sequence (DNA): TGTGCCAGCAGTCCCGGTTGGGGCCAAGGGGTCGGGGAGCTGTTTTTT. Encoded protein: CASSPGWGQGVGELFF.

This clone was found once. The J gene is TRBJ2-1, the V gene TRBV18, with a tentative D call TRBD1 (5 bases). V was clipped by 2 bases and J by 2 bases, with 16 bases between them. The CDR3 is made up of 17 amino acids. CDR1 KGHSH and CDR2 LQKENI come from the germline V gene. The CDR3 DNA follows: TGTGCCAGCTCACCAATAAGGGGCCCATACACCTACAATGAGCAGTTCTTC. Protein product: CASSPIRGPYTYNEQFF.

Only a few counts were recorded for this clone. The rearrangement links TRBV9 to TRBJ2-3, with 9 positions matching TRBD2. With 5 bases clipped from V and 4 bases from J, the junction kept 14 bases outside the gene matches. This CDR3 spans 17 amino acids. Germline V CDR1 and CDR2: SGDLS, YYNGEE. CDR3 nucleotide sequence: TGTGCCAGCAGTGGAAAGTCTAGCGGGGCAAGGCCAGATACGCAGTATTTT. Its translation is CASSGKSSGARPDTQYF.

V gene TRBV30 combines with J gene TRBJ2-7; TRBD1 matches 9 bases. Trimming took 7 bases from V and 2 from J; bases not matched to a gene: 6. The CDR3 has 13 amino acids. Germline V gives CDR1 GTSNPN, CDR2 SVGIG (reference sequence). In DNA, the CDR3 is TGTGCCTTCACAGGGGGCATTACCTACGAGCAGTACTTC. Protein sequence: CAFTGGITYEQYF.

This chain links TRBV28 with TRBJ1-5, with TRBD1 as a possible D gene (6 bases). This CDR3 region has 15 residues. CDR1 MDHEN and CDR2 SYDVKM come from the germline V gene. V was trimmed by 3 bases and J by 5 bases, leaving 14 bases between them. The CDR3 here is CASSFRTRGDQPQHF. CDR3 bases: TGTGCCAGCAGTTTCCGAACCAGGGGAGATCAGCCCCAGCATTTT.

V is TRBV6-5 and J is TRBJ2-5, with D possibly being TRBD2 (6 bases). Germline CDR1 MNHEY, CDR2 SVGAGI. V lost 2 bases and J 5 bases, leaving 15 bases between the germline ends. CDR3 size: 15 residues. CDR3 in DNA: TGTGCCAGCAGTTACGCTGGGACTCCGGGGGAGACCCAGTACTTC. Protein sequence: CASSYAGTPGETQYF.

This chain uses TRBV20-1 with TRBJ2-7; tentatively, D is TRBD1 (5 bases). Germline loops: CDR1 DFQATT, CDR2 SNEGSKA (reference sequence). CDR3 size: 16 residues. V lost 3 bases, J lost 4 bases, and 22 bases lay in between. CDR3 nucleotide sequence: TGCAGTGCTAGTTTAACTACAGGTTCCCAAGGGTACGAGCAGTACTTC. It encodes CSASLTTGSQGYEQYF.

This clone appeared a single time. The gene calls are TRBV4-1 and TRBJ1-1; no clear D gene. This CDR3 contains 15 residues. Germline V CDR1 and CDR2: MGHRA, YSYEKL. With 1 base removed from V and 0 bases from J, the gap between germline ends came to 9 bases. In DNA form, the CDR3 reads TGCGCCAGCAGCCAAGTACCCCACATGAACACTGAAGCTTTCTTT. Translation gives CASSQVPHMNTEAFF.

This chain joins TRBV11-2 and TRBJ2-3; a weak D match, TRBD1 (5 bases). Germline V gene sequence: CDR1 SGHAT, CDR2 FQNNGV. This CDR3 has 15 residues. V was cut by 4 bases and J by 4 bases, with 15 bases left in between. The CDR3 DNA sequence: TGTGCCAGCAGCTCCCAGATGGGGCAGTCAGATACGCAGTATTTT. Amino acids: CASSSQMGQSDTQYF.

This chain joins TRBV9 and TRBJ2-7, with TRBD2 as a possible D gene (5 bases). Germline V gives CDR1 SGDLS, CDR2 YYNGEE. V dropped 4 bases and J dropped 4 bases, with 15 bases sitting between them. The CDR3 contains 14 residues. The CDR3 region has the DNA TGTGCCAGCAGCCCTCTGGACGGAGGATACGAGCAGTACTTC. Translation: CASSPLDGGYEQYF.

The gene calls are TRBV2 and TRBJ1-2; D possibly corresponds to TRBD1 (6 bases). CDR3 size: 16 residues. Deletions cut 6 bases from V and 5 bases from J, with 22 bases between. Germline-derived CDR1 and CDR2 are SNHLY and FYNNEI. The CDR3 loop is CASRGHRIGESYGYTF. CDR3 coding DNA: TGTGCCAGCAGGGGACATCGAATAGGAGAGTCTTATGGCTACACCTTC.

In its sample, this clone was seen once. This chain links TRBV13 with TRBJ1-4, with TRBD1 matching over 7 bases. The CDR3 has 15 amino acids. V trimming: 1 base; J trimming: 6 bases; junction bases outside the gene matches: 5. Per the germline V gene, CDR1 is PRHDT and CDR2 is FYEKMQ (reference sequence). The DNA for the CDR3 is TGTGCCAGCAGCTTAGCCCGACAGGGAGATGAAAAACTGTTTTTT. Translation gives CASSLARQGDEKLFF.

The V call is TRBV5-1, the J call TRBJ2-2, with D possibly being TRBD2 (6 bases). This CDR3 is built from 15 residues. Germline assignment: CDR1 SGHRS and CDR2 YFSETQ. Trimming stripped 1 base from V and 0 bases from J, with 7 bases between. CDR3 DNA sequence: TGCGCCAGCAGCTTGTCGGGGGCGAACACCGGGGAGCTGTTTTTT. Protein product: CASSLSGANTGELFF.

The chain joins TRBV19 to TRBJ1-5, with D uncertain. V shed 4 bases and J shed 8 bases, with 9 bases lying between them. Germline V gives CDR1 LNHDA, CDR2 SQIVND (reference sequence). This CDR3 has 12 residues. CDR3 protein: CASSNIPKPQHF. The CDR3 DNA reads TGTGCCAGTAGTAACATACCGAAGCCCCAGCATTTT.

The V call is TRBV18, the J call TRBJ2-5; TRBD1 is a possible D gene (5 bases). V lost 3 bases, J lost 4 bases, and 12 bases lay in between. Germline V gives CDR1 KGHSH, CDR2 LQKENI. This CDR3 comprises 14 residues. For the CDR3, the DNA is TGTGCCAGCTCACCCAGCTGGGGCCGAGAGACCCAGTACTTC. This codes for CASSPSWGRETQYF.

The J gene is TRBJ2-1, the V gene TRBV5-1, with D uncertain. In germline, CDR1 is SGHRS, CDR2 YFSETQ. The CDR3 is 15 residues long. Trimming removed 0 bases at V and 4 bases at J, with 11 bases between. This CDR3 is CASSLAPITYNEQFF. For the CDR3, the DNA is TGCGCCAGCAGCTTGGCTCCGATCACTTACAATGAGCAGTTCTTC.

This clone was observed once. The J gene is TRBJ2-3, the V gene TRBV5-1; TRBD2 matches at 8 bases. The V and J ends lost 4 bases and 5 bases, in that order; junction bases with no gene match: 9. The CDR3 sequence is 15 residues long. The germline gives CDR1 SGHRS, CDR2 YFSETQ. The CDR3 here is CASSPPGLGGDTQYF. DNA for the CDR3: TGCGCCAGCAGCCCACCGGGACTAGGGGGAGATACGCAGTATTTT.

J is TRBJ2-1 and V is TRBV10-1; 11 nucleotides agree with TRBD1. With V trimmed by 10 bases and J by 7 bases, 18 bases remained unmatched. Germline loops: CDR1 WNHNN, CDR2 SYGVQD (reference sequence). The CDR3 covers 17 residues. In DNA form, the CDR3 reads TGCGCCACCCCTTGGGACAGGGGGATTATTGGTCATAATGAGCAGTTCTTC. Amino acid sequence: CATPWDRGIIGHNEQFF.

The chain recombines TRBV12-3 or TRBV12-4 with TRBJ2-2; D uncertain. The CDR3 length is 13 residues. V lost 10 bases and J lost 1, with 10 bases in between. CDR3: CATTPMNTGELFF. The CDR3 region has the DNA TGTGCCACGACACCGATGAACACCGGGGAGCTGTTTTTT.

This clone was seen more than once but under ten times. This sequence joins TRBV18 and TRBJ1-2; TRBD1 agrees at 8 bases. The CDR3 extends over 15 amino acids. Per germline, CDR1 KGHSH and CDR2 LQKENI. J gave up 4 bases and V 3 bases, and 7 bases lay outside the gene matches. The DNA of the CDR3 is TGTGCCAGCTCACCCGACCTCGGGACAGGCTATGGCTACACCTTC. Protein product: CASSPDLGTGYGYTF.

The V gene is TRBV7-9, the J gene TRBJ2-1; maybe TRBD2 (5 bases). CDR1 and CDR2 from the germline V gene are SEHNR and FQNEAQ (reference sequence). CDR3 length: 13 residues. Trimming stripped 2 bases from V and 6 bases from J, with 8 bases between. The CDR3 spells CASSLTGSNEQFF. In nucleotides, the CDR3 is TGTGCCAGCAGCTTAACTGGGAGCAATGAGCAGTTCTTC.

The rearrangement uses TRBV7-8 and TRBJ1-2; 8 bases align to TRBD1. With 2 bases clipped from V and 4 bases from J, the junction kept 9 bases outside the gene matches. Germline V gene sequence: CDR1 SGHVS, CDR2 FQNEAQ. The CDR3 is 16 amino acids. The CDR3 is CASSLRRGRRSYGYTF. The CDR3 bases are TGTGCCAGCAGCTTACGCAGGGGGCGCCGGAGCTATGGCTACACCTTC.

V gene TRBV6-1 combines with J gene TRBJ1-3; 7 bases align to TRBD1. Unmatched junction bases numbered 6, after V lost 3 bases and J lost 1 base. This CDR3 comprises 16 residues. CDR1 and CDR2 (germline): MNHNS, SASEGT. CDR3 amino acids: CASSDRDRSSGNTIYF. The CDR3 bases are TGTGCCAGCAGTGATAGGGACAGATCGTCTGGAAACACCATATATTTT.

This clone was counted only a few times. The V and J genes are TRBV28 and TRBJ1-6; 8 bases align to TRBD1. Germline CDR1 is MDHEN and CDR2 is SYDVKM. J gave up 9 bases and V 5 bases, and 12 bases lay outside the gene matches. The CDR3 covers 16 residues. The CDR3 DNA reads as TGTGCCAGCAGTCAACAGGACAGGGCATGGCGTTCACCCCTCCACTTT. This codes for CASSQQDRAWRSPLHF.

The chain employs TRBV10-3 and TRBJ1-1; 10 bases agree with TRBD1. This CDR3 has 13 residues. After removal of 6 bases from V and 4 bases from J, the junction contained 2 bases not matched to a gene. CDR1 and CDR2 from the germline V gene are ENHRY and SYGVKD. The CDR3 DNA is TGTGCCATCAGGACAGGGGGCGGCACTGAAGCTTTCTTT. This sequence encodes CAIRTGGGTEAFF.

J is TRBJ2-2 and V is TRBV5-6; 7 nucleotides match TRBD2. The V and J ends lost 0 bases and 1 base, in that order; junction bases with no gene match: 6. The CDR3 contains 17 residues. CDR1 is SGHDT and CDR2 is YYEEEE in the germline V gene. The CDR3 sequence is CASSLGFRGVNTGELFF. CDR3 coding DNA: TGTGCCAGCAGCTTGGGGTTTCGGGGGGTGAACACCGGGGAGCTGTTTTTT.

This rearrangement joins TRBV2 to TRBJ2-2, with a tentative D call TRBD1 (5 bases). Looked up from germline, CDR1 is SNHLY and CDR2 is FYNNEI. Trimming removed 3 bases at V and 3 bases at J, with 8 bases between. CDR3 length: 14 amino acids. DNA for the CDR3: TGTGCCAGCAGTGACTTCAGGGACACCGGGGAGCTGTTTTTT. Protein: CASSDFRDTGELFF.

The chain recombines TRBV10-2 with TRBJ1-5, with 10 bases identical to TRBD1. The CDR3 is 15 amino acids. V dropped 3 bases and J dropped 6; count of bases not matched to a gene: 5. Per germline, CDR1 WSHSY and CDR2 SAAADI. CDR3 region: CASSDTGTGVQPQHF. The CDR3 DNA sequence: TGCGCCAGCAGTGATACCGGGACAGGGGTTCAGCCCCAGCATTTT.

About this clone: Other DNA variants within this sample encode the same CDR3. The CDR3 DNA follows: TGTGCCAGCAGCCAAGAGGGAGGATACGAGCAGTACTTC. This encodes CASSQEGGYEQYF. The chain uses TRBV3-1 (or the pseudogene TRBV3-2) and TRBJ2-7, with D possibly TRBD2 on 6 matching bases. V shed 0 bases and J shed 4 bases, with 7 bases lying between them. There are 13 residues in the CDR3. The germline V gene encodes CDR1 LGHDT and CDR2 YNNKEL (reference sequence).

V gene TRBV7-2 combines with J gene TRBJ2-7; D may be TRBD1 (6 bases). The CDR3 spans 13 residues. Per the germline V gene, CDR1 is SGHTA and CDR2 is FQGNSA. V was clipped by 5 bases and J by 9 bases, with 17 bases between them. CDR3 in amino acids: CASSALQGSGQYF. The CDR3 coding sequence is TGTGCCAGCAGCGCCCTACAGGGAAGCGGGCAGTACTTC. The full variable domain, in which reference TRBV7-2 and TRBJ2-7 provide the parts outside the CDR3, is GAGVSQSPSNKVTEKGKDVELRCDPISGHTALYWYRQSLGQGLEFLIYFQGNSAPDKSGLPSDRFSAERTGGSVSTLTIQRTQQEDSAVYLCASSALQGSGQYFGPGTRLTVT.